This TCR beta chain was profiled in a study of blood T cell repertoires in COVID-19. The junction had 9 bases not matched to a gene; V was cut back by 4 bases and J by 1 base. CDR1 and CDR2 (germline): SGHTA, FQGNSA. This CDR3 comprises 16 residues. The assay was immunoSEQ multiplex PCR, and TCRdb's table has in-frame clones only and misses some. The sample contains about 88,000 clones, over 75% of which appear only once. Sequencing was done on a sample of peripheral blood. The clonotype originates from an older woman with acute or convalescent COVID-19. V and J are TRBV7-2 and TRBJ1-2; 7 bases match TRBD1. The chain's CDR3 is CASSSRQGILNYGYTF. CDR3 in DNA: TGTGCCAGCAGCTCCAGACAGGGAATACTTAACTATGGCTACACCTTC.